The clone carrying this T cell receptor beta chain was found many times. Its antigen remains unidentified. Between the trimmed V and J ends, which lost 4 bases and 7 bases, there was a span of 23 bases. Germline CDR1 is KGHSH and CDR2 is LQKENI. The CDR3 contains 17 residues. The sample belongs to a study of identical twins. Whole-study findings and limits: Out-of-frame alpha sequences common to twins were enriched for low generation probability. The models systematically underestimated how much out-of-frame TCR alpha was shared in monozygotic twins.

Template switching created a universal primer site, and the cDNA included unique molecular identifiers. TCRdb used MiXCR to reprocess the 5' RACE reads, holding one entry per CDR3 protein. The table lists 400,000 to 500,000 distinct CDR3 sequences, approximately 17% of them singletons. Sequencing was performed on naive T cells sorted from blood. This receptor was taken from a man in his fifties in good health. The V and J genes are TRBV18 and TRBJ2-1, with D perhaps matching TRBD1 (6 bases). CDR3 in amino acids: CASSRPNRVLTGNEQFF. In DNA form, the CDR3 reads TGTGCCAGCTCACGACCTAACAGGGTCCTTACGGGGAATGAGCAGTTCTTC.